These T cell receptor beta chains were read from a single sample in a study of T cells expressing NK-cell markers. TCRdb re-called the 5' RACE reads; every CDR3 protein appears as one record, without DNA. The ten most abundant clones cover 20% of a sample with roughly 150,000 distinct CDR3 sequences. Sequenced material: blood T cells: a sorted CD56 or NKG2C T cell subset, CD4+ or CD8+ T cells, or bulk PBMC T cells (not recorded which). All receptors derive from a man aged 18-69 years in good health. Each CDR3 is given with its conserved first and last residue. The order of the fields is J gene, V gene, CDR3 protein.

TRBJ1-1	TRBV20-1	CSADRVTEAFF
TRBJ2-3	TRBV6-1	CASSTISATGLTDTQYF
TRBJ2-7	TRBV2	CATWSRGGEQYF
TRBJ2-3	TRBV12-3/TRBV12-4	CASSPGLQITDTQYF
TRBJ2-3	TRBV27	CASSSPGTSEGTDTQYF
TRBJ2-2	TRBV28	CASTLTGTGNTGELFF
TRBJ2-7	TRBV21-1	CASSKPARSDPTREYF
TRBJ1-2	TRBV6-1	CASSDEDHLGTSYGEYYGYTF
TRBJ1-1	TRBV7-8	CASSEPGGSVEAFF
TRBJ1-5	TRBV2	CASRGDGYSNQPQHF